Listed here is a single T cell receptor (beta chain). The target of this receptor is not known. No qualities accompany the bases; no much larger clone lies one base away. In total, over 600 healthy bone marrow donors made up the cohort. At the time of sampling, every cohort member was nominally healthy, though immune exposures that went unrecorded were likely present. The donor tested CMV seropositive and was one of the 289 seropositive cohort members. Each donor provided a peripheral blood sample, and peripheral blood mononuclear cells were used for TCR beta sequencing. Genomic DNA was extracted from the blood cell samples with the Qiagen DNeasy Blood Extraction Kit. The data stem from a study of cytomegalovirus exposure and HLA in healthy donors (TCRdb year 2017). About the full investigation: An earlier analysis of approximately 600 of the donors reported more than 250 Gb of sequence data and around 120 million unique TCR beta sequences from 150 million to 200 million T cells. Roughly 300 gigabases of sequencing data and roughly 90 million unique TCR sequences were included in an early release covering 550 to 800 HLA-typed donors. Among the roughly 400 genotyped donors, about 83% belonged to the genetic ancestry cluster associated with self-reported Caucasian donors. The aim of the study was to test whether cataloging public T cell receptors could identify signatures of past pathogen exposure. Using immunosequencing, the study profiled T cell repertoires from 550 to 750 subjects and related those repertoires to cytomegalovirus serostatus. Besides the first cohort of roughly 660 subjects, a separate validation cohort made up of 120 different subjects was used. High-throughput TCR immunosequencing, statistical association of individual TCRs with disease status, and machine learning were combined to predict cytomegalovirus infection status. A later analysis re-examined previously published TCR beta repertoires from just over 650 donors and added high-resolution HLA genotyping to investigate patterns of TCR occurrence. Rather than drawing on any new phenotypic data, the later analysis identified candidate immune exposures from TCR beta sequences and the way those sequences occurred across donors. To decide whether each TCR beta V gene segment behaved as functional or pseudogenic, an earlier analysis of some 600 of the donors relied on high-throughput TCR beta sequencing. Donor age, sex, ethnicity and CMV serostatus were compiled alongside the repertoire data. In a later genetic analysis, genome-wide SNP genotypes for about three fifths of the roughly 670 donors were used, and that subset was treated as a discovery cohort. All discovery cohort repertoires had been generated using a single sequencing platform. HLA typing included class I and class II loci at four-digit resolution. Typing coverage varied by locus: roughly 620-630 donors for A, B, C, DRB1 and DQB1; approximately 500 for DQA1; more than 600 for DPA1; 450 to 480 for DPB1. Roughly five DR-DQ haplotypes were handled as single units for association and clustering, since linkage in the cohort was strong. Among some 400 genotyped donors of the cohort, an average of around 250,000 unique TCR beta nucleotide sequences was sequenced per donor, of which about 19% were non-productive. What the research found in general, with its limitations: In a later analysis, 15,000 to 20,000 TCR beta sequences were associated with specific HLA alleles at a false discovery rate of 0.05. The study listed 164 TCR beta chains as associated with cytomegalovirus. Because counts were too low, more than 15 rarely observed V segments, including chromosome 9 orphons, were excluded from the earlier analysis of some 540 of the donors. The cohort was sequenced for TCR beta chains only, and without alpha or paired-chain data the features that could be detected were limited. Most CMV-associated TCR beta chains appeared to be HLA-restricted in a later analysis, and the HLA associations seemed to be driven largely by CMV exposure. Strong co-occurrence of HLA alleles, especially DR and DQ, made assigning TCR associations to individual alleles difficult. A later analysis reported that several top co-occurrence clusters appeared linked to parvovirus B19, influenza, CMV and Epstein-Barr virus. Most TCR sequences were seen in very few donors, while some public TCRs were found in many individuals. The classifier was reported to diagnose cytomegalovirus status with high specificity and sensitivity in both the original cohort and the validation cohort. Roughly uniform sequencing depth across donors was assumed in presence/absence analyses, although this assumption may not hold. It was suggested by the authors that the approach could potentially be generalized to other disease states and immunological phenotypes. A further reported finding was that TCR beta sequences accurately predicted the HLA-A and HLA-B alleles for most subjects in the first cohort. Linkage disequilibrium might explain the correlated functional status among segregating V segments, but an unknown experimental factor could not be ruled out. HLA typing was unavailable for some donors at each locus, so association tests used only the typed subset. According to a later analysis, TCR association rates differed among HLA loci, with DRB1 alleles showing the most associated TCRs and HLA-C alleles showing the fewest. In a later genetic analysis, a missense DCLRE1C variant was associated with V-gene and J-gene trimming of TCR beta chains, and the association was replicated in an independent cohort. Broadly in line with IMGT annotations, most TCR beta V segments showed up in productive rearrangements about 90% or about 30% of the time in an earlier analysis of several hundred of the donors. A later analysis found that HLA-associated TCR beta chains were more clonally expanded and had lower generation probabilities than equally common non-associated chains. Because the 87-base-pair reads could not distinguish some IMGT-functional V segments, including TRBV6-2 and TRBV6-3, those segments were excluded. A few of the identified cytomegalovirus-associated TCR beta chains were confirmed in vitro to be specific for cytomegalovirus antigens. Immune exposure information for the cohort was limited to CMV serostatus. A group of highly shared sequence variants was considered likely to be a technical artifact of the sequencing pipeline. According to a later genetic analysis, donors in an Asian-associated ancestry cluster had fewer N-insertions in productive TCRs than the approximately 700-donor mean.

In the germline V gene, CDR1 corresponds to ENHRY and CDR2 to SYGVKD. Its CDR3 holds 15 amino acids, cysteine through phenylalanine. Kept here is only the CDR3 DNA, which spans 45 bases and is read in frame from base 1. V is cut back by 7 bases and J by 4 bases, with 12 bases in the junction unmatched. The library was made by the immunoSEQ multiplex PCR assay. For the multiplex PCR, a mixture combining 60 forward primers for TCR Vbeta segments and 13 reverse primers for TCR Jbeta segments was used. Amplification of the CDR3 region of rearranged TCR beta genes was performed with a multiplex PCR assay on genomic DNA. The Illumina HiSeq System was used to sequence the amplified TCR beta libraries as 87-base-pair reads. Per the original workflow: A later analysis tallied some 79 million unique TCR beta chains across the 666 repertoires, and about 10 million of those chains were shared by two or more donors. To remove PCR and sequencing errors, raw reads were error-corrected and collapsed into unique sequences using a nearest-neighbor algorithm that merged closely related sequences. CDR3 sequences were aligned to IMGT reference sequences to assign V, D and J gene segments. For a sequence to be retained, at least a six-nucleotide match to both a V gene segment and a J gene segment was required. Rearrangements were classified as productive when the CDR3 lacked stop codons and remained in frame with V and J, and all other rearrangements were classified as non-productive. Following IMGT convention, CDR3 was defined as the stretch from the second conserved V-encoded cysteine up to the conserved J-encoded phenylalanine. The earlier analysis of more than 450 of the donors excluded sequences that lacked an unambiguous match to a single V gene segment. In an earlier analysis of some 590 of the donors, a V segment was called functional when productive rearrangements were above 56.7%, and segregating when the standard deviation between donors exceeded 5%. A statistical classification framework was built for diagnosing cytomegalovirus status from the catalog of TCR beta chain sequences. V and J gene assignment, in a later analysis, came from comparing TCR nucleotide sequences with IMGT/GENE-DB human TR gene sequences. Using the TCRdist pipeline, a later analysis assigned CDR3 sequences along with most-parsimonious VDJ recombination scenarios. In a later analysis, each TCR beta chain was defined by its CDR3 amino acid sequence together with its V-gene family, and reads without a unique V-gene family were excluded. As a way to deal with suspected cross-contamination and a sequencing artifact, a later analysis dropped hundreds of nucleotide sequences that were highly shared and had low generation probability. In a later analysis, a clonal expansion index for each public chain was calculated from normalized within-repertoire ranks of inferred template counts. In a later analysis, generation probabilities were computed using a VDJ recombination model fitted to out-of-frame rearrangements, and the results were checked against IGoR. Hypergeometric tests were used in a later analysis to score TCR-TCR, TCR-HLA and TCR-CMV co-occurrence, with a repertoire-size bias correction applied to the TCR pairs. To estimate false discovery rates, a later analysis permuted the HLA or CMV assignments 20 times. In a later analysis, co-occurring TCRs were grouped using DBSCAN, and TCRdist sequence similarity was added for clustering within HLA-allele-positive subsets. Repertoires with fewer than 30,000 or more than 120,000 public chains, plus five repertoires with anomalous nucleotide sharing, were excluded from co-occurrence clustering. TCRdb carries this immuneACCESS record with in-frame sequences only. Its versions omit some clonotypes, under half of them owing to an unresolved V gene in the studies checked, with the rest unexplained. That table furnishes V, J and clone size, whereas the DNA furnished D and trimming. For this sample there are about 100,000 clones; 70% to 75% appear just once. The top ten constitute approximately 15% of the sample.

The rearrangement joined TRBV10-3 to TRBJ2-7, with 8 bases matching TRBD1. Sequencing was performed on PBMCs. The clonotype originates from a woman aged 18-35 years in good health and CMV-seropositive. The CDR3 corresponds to CAIKTRSGQGYEQYF. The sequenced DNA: TGTGCCATCAAAACACGCTCCGGACAGGGATACGAGCAGTACTTC.